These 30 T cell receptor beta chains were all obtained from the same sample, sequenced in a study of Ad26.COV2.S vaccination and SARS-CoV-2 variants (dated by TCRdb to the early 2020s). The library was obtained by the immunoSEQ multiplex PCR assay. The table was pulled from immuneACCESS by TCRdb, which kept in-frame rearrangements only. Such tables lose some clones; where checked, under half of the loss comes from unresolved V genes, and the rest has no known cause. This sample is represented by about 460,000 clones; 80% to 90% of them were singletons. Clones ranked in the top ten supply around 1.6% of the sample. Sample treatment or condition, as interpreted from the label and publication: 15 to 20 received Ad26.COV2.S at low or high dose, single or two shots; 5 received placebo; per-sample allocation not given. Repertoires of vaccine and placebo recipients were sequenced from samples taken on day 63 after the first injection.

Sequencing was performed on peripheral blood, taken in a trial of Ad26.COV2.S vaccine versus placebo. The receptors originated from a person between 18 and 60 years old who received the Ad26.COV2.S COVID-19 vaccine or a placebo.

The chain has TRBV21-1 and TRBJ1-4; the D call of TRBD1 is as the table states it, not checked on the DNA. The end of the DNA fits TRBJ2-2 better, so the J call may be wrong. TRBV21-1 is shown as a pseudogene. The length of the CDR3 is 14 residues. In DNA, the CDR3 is TGTGCCAGCGAATATACTACAGGGTACAGGGAGCTGTTTTTT. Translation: CASEYTTGYRELFF.

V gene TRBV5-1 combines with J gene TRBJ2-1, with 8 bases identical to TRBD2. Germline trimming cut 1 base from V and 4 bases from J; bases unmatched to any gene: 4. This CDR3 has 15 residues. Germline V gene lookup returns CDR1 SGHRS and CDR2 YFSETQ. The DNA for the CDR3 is TGCGCCAGCAGCTTGACCGGGACTAGGTACAATGAGCAGTTCTTC. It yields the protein CASSLTGTRYNEQFF.

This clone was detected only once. The CDR3 is CAWHLAGGPSTGELFF. The CDR3 region has the DNA TGTGCCTGGCATCTAGCGGGAGGGCCTAGCACCGGGGAGCTGTTTTTT. The rearrangement uses TRBV30 and TRBJ2-2; 12 bases map to TRBD2. This CDR3 contains 16 residues. With 5 bases clipped from V and 4 bases from J, the junction kept 8 bases outside the gene matches. Germline loops: CDR1 GTSNPN, CDR2 SVGIG (reference sequence).

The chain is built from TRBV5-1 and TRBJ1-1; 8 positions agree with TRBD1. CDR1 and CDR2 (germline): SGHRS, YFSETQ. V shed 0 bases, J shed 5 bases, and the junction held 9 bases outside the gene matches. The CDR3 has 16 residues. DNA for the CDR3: TGCGCCAGCAGCTTGGGCTGGACAGGGAGCGGTACTGAAGCTTTCTTT. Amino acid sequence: CASSLGWTGSGTEAFF.

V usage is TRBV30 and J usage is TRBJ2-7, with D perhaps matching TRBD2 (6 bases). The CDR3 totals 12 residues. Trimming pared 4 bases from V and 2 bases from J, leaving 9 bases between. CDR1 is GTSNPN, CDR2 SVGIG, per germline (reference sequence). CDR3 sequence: CAWTSVTYEQYF. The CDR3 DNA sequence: TGTGCCTGGACTAGCGTTACCTACGAGCAGTACTTC.

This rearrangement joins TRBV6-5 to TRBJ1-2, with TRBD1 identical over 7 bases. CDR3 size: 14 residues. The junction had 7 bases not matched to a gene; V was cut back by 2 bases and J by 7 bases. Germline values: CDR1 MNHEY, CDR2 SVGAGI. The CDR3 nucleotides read TGTGCCAGCAGTTACCGACAGGGCTCGGGTGGCTACACCTTC. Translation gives CASSYRQGSGGYTF.

As DNA, the CDR3 is TGTGCCAGCAGTTACGTTTCCCGGGAGCCGTCGGGGGAGCAGTACTTC. Its protein product is CASSYVSREPSGEQYF. The chain couples TRBV6-2 or TRBV6-3 to TRBJ2-7, with D possibly being TRBD2 (6 bases). Trimming pared 2 bases from V and 7 bases from J, leaving 21 bases between. CDR1 and CDR2 from the germline V gene are MNHEY and SVGEGT. The length of the CDR3 is 16 residues.

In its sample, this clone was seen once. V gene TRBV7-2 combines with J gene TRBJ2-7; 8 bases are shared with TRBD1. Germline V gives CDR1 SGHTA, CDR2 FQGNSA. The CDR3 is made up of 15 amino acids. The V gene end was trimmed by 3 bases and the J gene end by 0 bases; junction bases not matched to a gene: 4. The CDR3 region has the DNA TGTGCCAGCAGCTTCGGGACAGGTAGCTCCTACGAGCAGTACTTC. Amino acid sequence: CASSFGTGSSYEQYF.

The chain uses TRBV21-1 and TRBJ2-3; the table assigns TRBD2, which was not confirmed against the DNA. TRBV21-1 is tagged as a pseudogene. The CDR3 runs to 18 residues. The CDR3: CAIRGGGTSGVSTDTQYF. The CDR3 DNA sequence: TGTGCCATTAGGGGAGGAGGGACTAGCGGGGTTAGCACAGATACGCAGTATTTT.

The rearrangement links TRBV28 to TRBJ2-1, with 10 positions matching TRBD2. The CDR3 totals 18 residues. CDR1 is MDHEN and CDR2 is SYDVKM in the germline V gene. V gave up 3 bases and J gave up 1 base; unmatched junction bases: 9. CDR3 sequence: CASSFVFQGLASYNEQFF. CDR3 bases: TGTGCCAGCAGTTTTGTGTTTCAGGGACTAGCGTCCTACAATGAGCAGTTCTTC.

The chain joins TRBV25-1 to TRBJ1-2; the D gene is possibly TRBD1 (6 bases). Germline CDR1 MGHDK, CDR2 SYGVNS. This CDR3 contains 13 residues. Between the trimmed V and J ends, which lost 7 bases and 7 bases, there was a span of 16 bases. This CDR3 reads CASMPPGDVGYTF. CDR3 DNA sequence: TGTGCCAGCATGCCTCCAGGGGATGTTGGCTACACCTTC.

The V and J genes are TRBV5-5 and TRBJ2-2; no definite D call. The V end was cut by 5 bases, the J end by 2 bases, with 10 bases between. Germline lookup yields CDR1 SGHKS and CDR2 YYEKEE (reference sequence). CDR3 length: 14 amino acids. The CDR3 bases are TGTGCCAGCAGTTTAGATCCAAACACCGGGGAGCTGTTTTTT. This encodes CASSLDPNTGELFF. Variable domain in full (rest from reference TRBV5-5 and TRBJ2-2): DAGVTQSPTHLIKTRGQQVTLRCSPISGHKSVSWYQQVLGQGPQFIFQYYEKEERGRGNFPDRFSARQFPNYSSELNVNALLLGDSALYLCASSLDPNTGELFFGEGSRLTVL.

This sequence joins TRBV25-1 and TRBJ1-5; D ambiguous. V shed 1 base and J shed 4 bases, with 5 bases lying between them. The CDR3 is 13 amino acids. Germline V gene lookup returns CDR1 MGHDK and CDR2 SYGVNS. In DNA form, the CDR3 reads TGTGCCAGCAGTGAATCTGGGAATCAGCCCCAGCATTTT. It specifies CASSESGNQPQHF.

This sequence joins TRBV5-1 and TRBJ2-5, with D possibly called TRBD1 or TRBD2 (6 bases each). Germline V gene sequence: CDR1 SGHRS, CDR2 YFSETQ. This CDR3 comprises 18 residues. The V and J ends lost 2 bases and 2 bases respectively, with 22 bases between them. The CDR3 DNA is TGCGCCAGCAGCTTAGTCGAGACAGGATGGGGAGGTCAAGAGACCCAGTACTTC. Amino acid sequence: CASSLVETGWGGQETQYF.

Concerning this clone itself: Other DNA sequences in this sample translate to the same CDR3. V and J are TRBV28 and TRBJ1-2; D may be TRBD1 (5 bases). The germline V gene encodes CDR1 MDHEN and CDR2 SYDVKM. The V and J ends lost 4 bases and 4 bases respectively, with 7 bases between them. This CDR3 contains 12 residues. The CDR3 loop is CASSSDSYGYTF. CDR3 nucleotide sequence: TGTGCCAGCAGTTCCGACAGCTATGGCTACACCTTC.

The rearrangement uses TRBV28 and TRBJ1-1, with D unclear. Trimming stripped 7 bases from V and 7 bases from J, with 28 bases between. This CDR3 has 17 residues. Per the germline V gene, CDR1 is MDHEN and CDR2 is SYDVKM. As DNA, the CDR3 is TGTGCCAGCAATAGTTTCAGTGTAAAGATCTCTTCTTTTGAAGCTTTCTTT. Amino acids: CASNSFSVKISSFEAFF.

CDR3 residues: CASSYTVGAGEQYF. DNA of the CDR3: TGTGCCAGCAGCTACACGGTCGGGGCCGGCGAGCAGTACTTC. The chain combines TRBV11-2 with TRBJ2-7; TRBD1 or TRBD2 may be the D gene (5 bases each). Deletions cut 4 bases from V and 6 bases from J, with 16 bases between. CDR3 size: 14 residues. Germline CDR1 is SGHAT and CDR2 is FQNNGV.

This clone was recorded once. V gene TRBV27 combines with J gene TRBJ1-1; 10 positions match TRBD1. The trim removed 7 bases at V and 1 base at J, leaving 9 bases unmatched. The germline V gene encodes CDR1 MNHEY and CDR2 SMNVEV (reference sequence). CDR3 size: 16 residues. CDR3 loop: CASTPRGQGRNTEAFF. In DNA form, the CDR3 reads TGTGCCAGCACTCCGAGGGGACAGGGGAGGAACACTGAAGCTTTCTTT.

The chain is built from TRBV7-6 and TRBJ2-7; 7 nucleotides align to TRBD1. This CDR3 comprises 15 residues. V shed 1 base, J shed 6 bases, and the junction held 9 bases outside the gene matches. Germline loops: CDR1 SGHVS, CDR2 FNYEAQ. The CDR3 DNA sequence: TGTGCCAGCAGCTTAGTAGGCCAGGGGGTGTTCGAGCAGTACTTC. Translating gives CASSLVGQGVFEQYF.

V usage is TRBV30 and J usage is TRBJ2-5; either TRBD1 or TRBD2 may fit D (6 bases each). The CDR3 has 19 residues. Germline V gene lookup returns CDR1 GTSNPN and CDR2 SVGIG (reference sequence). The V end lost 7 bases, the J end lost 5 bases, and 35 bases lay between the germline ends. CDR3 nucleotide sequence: TGTGCCTCTACTTACCCCTACACAGGGAGGTTTGGTGGAGTGGAGACCCAGTACTTC. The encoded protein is CASTYPYTGRFGGVETQYF. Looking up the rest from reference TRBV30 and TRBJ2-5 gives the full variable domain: SQTIHQWPATLVQPVGSPLSLECTVEGTSNPNLYWYRQAAGRGLQLLFYSVGIGQISSEVPQNLSASRPQDRQFILSSKKLLLSDSGFYLCASTYPYTGRFGGVETQYFGPGTRLLVL.

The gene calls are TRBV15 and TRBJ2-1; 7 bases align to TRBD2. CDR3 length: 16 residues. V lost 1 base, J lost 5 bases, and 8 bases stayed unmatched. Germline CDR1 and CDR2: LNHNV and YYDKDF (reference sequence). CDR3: CATSRASASGNNEQFF. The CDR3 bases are TGTGCCACCAGCAGAGCATCTGCTAGCGGAAACAATGAGCAGTTCTTC.

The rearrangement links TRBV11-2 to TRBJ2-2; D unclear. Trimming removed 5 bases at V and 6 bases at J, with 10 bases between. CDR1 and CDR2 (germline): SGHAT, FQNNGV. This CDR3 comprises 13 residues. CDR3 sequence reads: CASSPRPAGELFF. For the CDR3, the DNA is TGTGCCAGCAGCCCCCGACCGGCCGGGGAGCTGTTTTTT. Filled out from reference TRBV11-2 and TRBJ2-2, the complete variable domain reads EAGVAQSPRYKIIEKRQSVAFWCNPISGHATLYWYQQILGQGPKLLIQFQNNGVVDDSQLPKDRFSAERLKGVDSTLKIQPAKLEDSAVYLCASSPRPAGELFFGEGSRLTVL.

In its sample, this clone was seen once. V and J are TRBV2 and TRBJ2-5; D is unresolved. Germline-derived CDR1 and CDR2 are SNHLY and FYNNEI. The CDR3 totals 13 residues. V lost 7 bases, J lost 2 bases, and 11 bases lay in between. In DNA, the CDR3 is TGTGCCAGCATGGCGCAGGCACAAGAGACCCAGTACTTC. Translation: CASMAQAQETQYF.

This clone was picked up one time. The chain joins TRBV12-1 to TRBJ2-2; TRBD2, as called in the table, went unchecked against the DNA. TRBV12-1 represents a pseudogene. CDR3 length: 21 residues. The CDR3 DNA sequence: TGTGCCAGCAGCTTTGCCCCCTTAGGTGGGGGGGGGCGGTTGAACACCGGGGAGCTGTTTTTT. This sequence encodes CASSFAPLGGGGRLNTGELFF.

The CDR3: CASSLVSRSTGNYGYTF. The DNA for the CDR3 is TGTGCCAGCAGCTTAGTTAGCCGTTCGACAGGGAACTATGGCTACACCTTC. This sequence joins TRBV5-8 and TRBJ1-2; 7 nucleotides align to TRBD1. This CDR3 is built from 17 residues. From germline, CDR1 is SGHTS and CDR2 YDEGEE. V lost 2 bases to trimming and J lost 2 bases; unmatched junction nucleotides: 12.

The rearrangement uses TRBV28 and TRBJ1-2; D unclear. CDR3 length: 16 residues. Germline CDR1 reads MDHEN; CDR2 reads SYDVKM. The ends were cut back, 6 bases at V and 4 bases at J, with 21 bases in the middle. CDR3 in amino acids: CASSPGYPHFGYGYTF. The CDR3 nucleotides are TGTGCCAGCAGCCCCGGGTACCCTCATTTCGGCTATGGCTACACCTTC.

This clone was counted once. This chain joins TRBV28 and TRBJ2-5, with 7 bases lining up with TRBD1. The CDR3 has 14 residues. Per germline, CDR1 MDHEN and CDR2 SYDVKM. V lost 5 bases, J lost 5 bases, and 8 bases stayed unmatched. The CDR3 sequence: CASSPPTGLETQYF. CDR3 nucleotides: TGTGCCAGCAGTCCACCGACAGGGCTGGAGACCCAGTACTTC. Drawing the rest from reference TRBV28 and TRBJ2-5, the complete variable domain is DVKVTQSSRYLVKRTGEKVFLECVQDMDHENMFWYRQDPGLGLRLIYFSYDVKMKEKGDIPEGYSVSREKKERFSLILESASTNQTSMYLCASSPPTGLETQYFGPGTRLLVL.

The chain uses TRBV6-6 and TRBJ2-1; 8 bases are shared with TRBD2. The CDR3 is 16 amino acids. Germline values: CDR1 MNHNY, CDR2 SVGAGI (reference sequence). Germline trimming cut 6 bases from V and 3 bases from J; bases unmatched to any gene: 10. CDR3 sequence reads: CASSQGAGGLYNEQFF. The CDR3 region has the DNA TGTGCCAGCAGCCAAGGTGCGGGAGGCCTCTACAATGAGCAGTTCTTC.

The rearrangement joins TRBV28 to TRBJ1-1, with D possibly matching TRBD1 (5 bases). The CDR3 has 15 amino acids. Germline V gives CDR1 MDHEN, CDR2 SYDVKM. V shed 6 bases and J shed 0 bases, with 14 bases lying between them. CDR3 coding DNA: TGTGCCAGCAGATCAGGGAGTGCCCTGAACACTGAAGCTTTCTTT. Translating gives CASRSGSALNTEAFF.

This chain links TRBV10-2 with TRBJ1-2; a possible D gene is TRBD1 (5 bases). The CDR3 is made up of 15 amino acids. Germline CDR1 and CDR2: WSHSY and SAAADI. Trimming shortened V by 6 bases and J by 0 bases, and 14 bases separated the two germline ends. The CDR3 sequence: CASRMGGGSNYGYTF. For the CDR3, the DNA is TGCGCCAGCAGGATGGGGGGGGGATCTAACTATGGCTACACCTTC.